One T cell receptor beta chain is described in this entry. Antigen specificity is unknown. Germline loops: CDR1 SGHVS, CDR2 FQNEAQ. This CDR3 contains 13 residues. The V gene lost 2 bases and the J gene lost 5 bases, with 10 bases spanning the gap. The data originate from a study of cytomegalovirus exposure and HLA in healthy donors. General observations from the study: Most observed TCR sequences were rare, whereas some public TCRs were detected in many donors. Presence/absence analyses assumed roughly uniform sequencing depth across donors. One later analysis reportedly identified an Asian-associated ancestry cluster that showed fewer N-insertions than the approximately 600-donor mean. The authors enumerated around 150 TCR beta chains as linked to cytomegalovirus.

60 Vbeta and 13 Jbeta primers were used in PCR. Profiled with immunoSEQ multiplex PCR; TCRdb holds only in-frame clones, not every one. Of about 120,000 clones in the sample, roughly four fifths were seen once. The sequence was collected from a woman in her twenties or thirties in good health and CMV-seropositive. This chain links TRBV7-8 with TRBJ2-7; tentative D call: TRBD2 (5 bases). The sequencing sample was made of PBMCs. CDR3 residues: CASSLLAEDEQYF. The CDR3 coding sequence is TGTGCCAGCAGCTTACTGGCGGAGGACGAGCAGTACTTC.